This TCR beta chain was retrieved from a study of human T cells and chemical hapten exposure. Overall study context: TCR yields differed between samples (mainly from small differences in pooled library volume). General study points: Relative to controls, expanded TCRs formed significantly more large CDR3 similarity clusters.

As to time point: pre-sensitization, week 0. Noted treatment: therapeutic diphenylcyclopropenone sensitization with weekly scalp DPC. Trimming removed 5 bases at V and 1 base at J, with 12 bases between. Looked up from germline, CDR1 is SGHNT and CDR2 is YYREEE (reference sequence). The CDR3 totals 14 residues. This clonotype has a handful of counts. Its antigen remains unknown. From the RACE reads, TCRdb called clonotypes with MiXCR, one entry per CDR3 protein. The sample lists about 120,000 distinct CDR3 sequences, about 14% occurring once. The sample was whole blood, taken in connection with sensitization to the hapten diphenylcyclopropenone (DPC). This receptor was obtained from a woman under 30 with alopecia areata. Some clones in this sample may be carry-over from other donors' samples. This chain uses TRBV5-4 with TRBJ2-5, with a possible D match to TRBD1 (6 bases). CDR3 sequence (DNA): TGTGCCAGCAGTCCCCCAGGGGCCCAAGAGACCCAGTACTTC. This translates into CASSPPGAQETQYF.